The text below deals with one TCR beta chain. Authors' data handling: Reference gene primers were amplified, and this amplification served to estimate nucleated cell counts. Assay used: immunoSEQ multiplex PCR; TCRdb lists only in-frame clones, some missing. V and J calls and clone size follow that table, whereas D and trimming were derived from the DNA. The sample shows nearly 30,000 clones, about nine tenths of them seen only once. This sample is drawn from a study of blood T cell repertoires in COVID-19. Background on the study: There were acute and convalescent COVID-19 samples, and they came from the United States, Italy and Spain. PBMCs, B-cell-depleted T cells, or T cells provided the cDNA or gDNA that made up the material.

From germline, CDR1 is SGHTA and CDR2 FQGNSA. The V gene lost 4 bases and the J gene lost 8 bases, with 8 bases spanning the gap. This CDR3 is 12 amino acids long. The rearrangement joins TRBV7-2 to TRBJ2-2; D ambiguous. Sequenced sample: peripheral blood. The TCR originated in a man aged 65-85 years with active or convalescent COVID-19. CDR3 nucleotides: TGTGCCAGCAGCTATGAGCTTGGGGAGCTGTTTTTT. Translation: CASSYELGELFF. The whole variable domain, filled in from reference TRBV7-2 and TRBJ2-2, reads GAGVSQSPSNKVTEKGKDVELRCDPISGHTALYWYRQSLGQGLEFLIYFQGNSAPDKSGLPSDRFSAERTGGSVSTLTIQRTQQEDSAVYLCASSYELGELFFGEGSRLTVL.